The clone carrying this TCR beta chain is categorized as medium-sized (0.01 to 0.1%). This entry is derived from a study of tumor-infiltrating lymphocytes in primary liver carcinoma. V was cut by 7 bases and J by 3 bases, with 13 bases left in between. This CDR3 region has 13 residues. Germline loops: CDR1 MNHEY, CDR2 SVGAGI. Taking about 17-31 mg of unsorted bulk tissue, the authors co-extracted RNA and DNA. Total RNA (roughly 550 ng) served as template for TCR beta cDNA synthesis primed by a constant-region primer. Slightly modified ARM-PCR with three nested multiplex PCR rounds yielded TCR beta libraries. The first two PCR rounds used TRBV1-TRBV30 primers with a Cbeta primer, nine to eleven cycles each. TCRdb re-called the multiplex PCR reads through MiXCR, storing one row per CDR3 protein. The sample lists around 40,000 distinct CDR3 sequences; around 70% were seen once.

The genes are TRBV6-5 and TRBJ2-7, with a possible D match to TRBD1 (7 bases). The clonotype originates from a middle-aged man with primary liver carcinoma and hepatitis B virus infection. Sample: liver tumor tissue from sampling region 2. The subset denotes: tumor region T2, inferior pole. This CDR3 is CASNRQGGYEQYF. CDR3 nucleotide sequence: TGTGCCAGCAACCGACAGGGAGGCTACGAGCAGTACTTC.